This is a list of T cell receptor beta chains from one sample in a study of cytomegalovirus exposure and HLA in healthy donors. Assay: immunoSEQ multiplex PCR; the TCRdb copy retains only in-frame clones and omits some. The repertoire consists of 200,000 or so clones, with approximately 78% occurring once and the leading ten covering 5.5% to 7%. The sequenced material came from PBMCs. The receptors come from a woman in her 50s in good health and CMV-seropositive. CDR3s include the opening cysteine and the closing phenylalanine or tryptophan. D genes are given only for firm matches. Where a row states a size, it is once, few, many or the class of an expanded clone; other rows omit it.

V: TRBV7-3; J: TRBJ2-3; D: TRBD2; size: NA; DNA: TGTGCCAGCAGCCCCGGACTAGCGGGAGAGACAGATACGCAGTATTTT; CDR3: CASSPGLAGETDTQYF
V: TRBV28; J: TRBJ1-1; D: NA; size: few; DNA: TGTGCCAGTTTTCAGGTCTGGAACACTGAAGCTTTCTTT; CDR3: CASFQVWNTEAFF
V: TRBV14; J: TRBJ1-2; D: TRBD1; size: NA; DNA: TGTGCCAGCAGCCAAGTGGGACAGGGGGCAGTTGACGGCTACACCTTC; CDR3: CASSQVGQGAVDGYTF
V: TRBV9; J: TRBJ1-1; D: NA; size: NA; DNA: TGTGCCAGCAGCAAACAGGGAGTGAACACTGAAGCTTTCTTT; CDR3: CASSKQGVNTEAFF
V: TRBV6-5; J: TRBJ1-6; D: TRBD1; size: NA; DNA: TGTGCCAGCAGTTACCATACAGGGGGCAATTCACCCCTCCACTTT; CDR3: CASSYHTGGNSPLHF
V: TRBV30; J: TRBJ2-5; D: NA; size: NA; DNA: TGTGCCTGGAGTGTAGGGGCTGTACGACCCACCCAGTACTTC; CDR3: CAWSVGAVRPTQYF
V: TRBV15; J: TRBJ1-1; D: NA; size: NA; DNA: TGTGCCACCAGCAGAGATCTTGTGAACACTGAAGCTTTCTTT; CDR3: CATSRDLVNTEAFF
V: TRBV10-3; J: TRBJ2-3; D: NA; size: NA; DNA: TGTGCCATCAGTGGTAGTTCTAGCACAGATACGCAGTATTTT; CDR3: CAISGSSSTDTQYF
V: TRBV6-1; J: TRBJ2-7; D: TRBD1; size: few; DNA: TGTGCCAGCAGGGAATCCGGGACAGGGTACGAGCAGTACTTC; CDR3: CASRESGTGYEQYF
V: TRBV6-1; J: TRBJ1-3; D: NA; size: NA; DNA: TGTGCCAGCAGTACTTCTGGAAACACCATATATTTT; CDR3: CASSTSGNTIYF
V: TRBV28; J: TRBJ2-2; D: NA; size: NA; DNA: TGTGCCAGCAGTTTCAGGAGGTTCACCGGGGAGCTGTTTTTT; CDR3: CASSFRRFTGELFF
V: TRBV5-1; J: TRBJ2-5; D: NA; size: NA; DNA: TGCGCCAGCAGCTTCAAAGAGACCCAGTACTTC; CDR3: CASSFKETQYF
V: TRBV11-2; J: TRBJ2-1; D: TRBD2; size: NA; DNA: TGTGCCAGCAGCCTCCGCGAGACTAGCGGCGTAGAGCAGTTCTTC; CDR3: CASSLRETSGVEQFF
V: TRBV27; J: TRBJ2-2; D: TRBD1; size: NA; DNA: TGTGCCAGCAGTCCGCGGACAGGGTGGGGCGGGGAGCTGTTTTTT; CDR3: CASSPRTGWGGELFF
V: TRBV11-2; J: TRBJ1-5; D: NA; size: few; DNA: TGTGCCAGCAGCCCCGGGAGGGGGTATGATCAGCCCCAGCATTTT; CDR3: CASSPGRGYDQPQHF
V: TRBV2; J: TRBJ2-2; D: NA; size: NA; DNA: TGTGCCAGCAGAGTAGGACAGACAAACACCGGGGAGCTGTTTTTT; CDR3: CASRVGQTNTGELFF
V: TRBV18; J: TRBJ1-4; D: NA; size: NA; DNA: TGTGCCAGCTCACCCGGGGTACCGTCAACTAATGAAAAACTGTTTTTT; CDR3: CASSPGVPSTNEKLFF
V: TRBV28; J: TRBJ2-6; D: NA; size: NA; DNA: TGTGCCAGCAGTGCGAGAGGTTGGGGCGTGGCCAACGGCCTGACTTTC; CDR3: CASSARGWGVANGLTF
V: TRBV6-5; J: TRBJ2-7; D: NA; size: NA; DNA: TGTGCCACCTCGCCAGGGGACTCCTACGAGCAGTACTTC; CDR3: CATSPGDSYEQYF
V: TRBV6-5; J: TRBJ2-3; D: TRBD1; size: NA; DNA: TGTGCCAGCAGGGGGGACAGGGAAACAGATACGCAGTATTTT; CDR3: CASRGDRETDTQYF
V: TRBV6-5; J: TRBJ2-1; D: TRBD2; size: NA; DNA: TGTGCCAGCAGTTACAGACTAGCGGGAGCATATGAGCAGTTCTTC; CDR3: CASSYRLAGAYEQFF
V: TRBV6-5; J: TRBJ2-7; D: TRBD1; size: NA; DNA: TGTGCCAGCAGTTACTCCTTCACAGGGGGCGGCGACGAGCAGTACTTC; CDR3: CASSYSFTGGGDEQYF
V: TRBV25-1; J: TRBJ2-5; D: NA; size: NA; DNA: TGTGCCAGCAGTGAATACCGCAGGGGTATGGGGGAGACCCAGTACTTC; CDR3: CASSEYRRGMGETQYF
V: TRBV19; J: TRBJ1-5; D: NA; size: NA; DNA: TGTGCCAGTAGTACCAGGGGTGACAATCAGCCCCAGCATTTT; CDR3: CASSTRGDNQPQHF
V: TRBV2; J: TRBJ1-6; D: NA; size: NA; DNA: TGTGCCAGCAGAAATGACAGGAGCTCCTATAATTCACCCCTCCACTTT; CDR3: CASRNDRSSYNSPLHF
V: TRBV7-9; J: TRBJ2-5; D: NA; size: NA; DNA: TGTGCCAGCAGCTTCCAGGGGCCCCAAGAGACCCAGTACTTC; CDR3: CASSFQGPQETQYF
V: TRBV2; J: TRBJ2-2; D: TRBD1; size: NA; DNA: TGTGCCTCGACAGGGGACACCGGGGAGCTGTTTTTT; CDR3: CASTGDTGELFF
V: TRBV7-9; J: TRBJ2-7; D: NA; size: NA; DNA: TGTGCCAGCAGCCCCTACGGGGTAGGGAAACCGCTGAACTACGAGCAGTACTTC; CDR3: CASSPYGVGKPLNYEQYF
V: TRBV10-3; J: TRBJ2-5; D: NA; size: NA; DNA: TGTGCCATCAGTGAGTCGAAGGGGGTCTGGCCAGAGACCCAGTACTTC; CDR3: CAISESKGVWPETQYF
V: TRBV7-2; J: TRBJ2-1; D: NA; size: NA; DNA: TGTGCCAGCAGCTTGGGGGACTCCCCTGGCCAGTTCTTC; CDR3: CASSLGDSPGQFF
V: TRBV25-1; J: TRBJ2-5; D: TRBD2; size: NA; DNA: TGTGCCAGTATTCGCGGGGGACGAGGAGAGACCCAGTACTTC; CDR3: CASIRGGRGETQYF
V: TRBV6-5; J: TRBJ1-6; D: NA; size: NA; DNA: TGTGCCAGCAGTAGGACAAGCCTGACAAATTCACCCCTCCACTTT; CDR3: CASSRTSLTNSPLHF
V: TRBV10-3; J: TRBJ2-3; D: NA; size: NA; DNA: TGTGCCATGGGAGCGGACCTCATGGGCACAGATACGCAGTATTTT; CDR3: CAMGADLMGTDTQYF
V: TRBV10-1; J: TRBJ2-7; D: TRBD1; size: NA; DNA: TGCGCCAGCAGTGAAGGGGGCAGGGACGAGCAGTACTTC; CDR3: CASSEGGRDEQYF
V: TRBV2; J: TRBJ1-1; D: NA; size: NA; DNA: TGTGCCAGCAGTTTCAGACAGAACACTGAAGCTTTCTTT; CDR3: CASSFRQNTEAFF
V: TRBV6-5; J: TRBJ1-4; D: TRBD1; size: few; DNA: TGTGCCAGCAGTTCTTTCAACAGGGGGGATGAAAAACTGTTTTTT; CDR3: CASSSFNRGDEKLFF
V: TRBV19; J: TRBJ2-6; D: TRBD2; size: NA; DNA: TGTGCCAGCATACTAGCGGGGACCTCTGGGGCCAACGGCCTGACTTTC; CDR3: CASILAGTSGANGLTF
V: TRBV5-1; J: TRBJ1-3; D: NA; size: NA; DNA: TGCGCCAGCAGTTTCGGGTCCTCTGGAAACACCATATATTTT; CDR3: CASSFGSSGNTIYF
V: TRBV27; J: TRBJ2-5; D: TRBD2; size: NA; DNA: TGTGCCAGCAGTTTATCACGCACTAGCGGGGGTTTCCAAGAGACCCAGTACTTC; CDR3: CASSLSRTSGGFQETQYF
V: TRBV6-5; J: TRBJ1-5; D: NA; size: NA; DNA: TGTGCCAGCAGGGCAACCGATGCCGGCAATCAGCCCCAGCATTTT; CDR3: CASRATDAGNQPQHF
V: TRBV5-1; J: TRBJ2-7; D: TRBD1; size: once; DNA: TGCGCCAGCAGCAAAGAGCGGACAGGGCCCTACGAGCAGTACTTC; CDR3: CASSKERTGPYEQYF
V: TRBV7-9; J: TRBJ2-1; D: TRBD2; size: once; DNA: TGTGCCAGCAGCTTAAGTACGGGACTAGCGGGTTATGAGCAGTTCTTC; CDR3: CASSLSTGLAGYEQFF